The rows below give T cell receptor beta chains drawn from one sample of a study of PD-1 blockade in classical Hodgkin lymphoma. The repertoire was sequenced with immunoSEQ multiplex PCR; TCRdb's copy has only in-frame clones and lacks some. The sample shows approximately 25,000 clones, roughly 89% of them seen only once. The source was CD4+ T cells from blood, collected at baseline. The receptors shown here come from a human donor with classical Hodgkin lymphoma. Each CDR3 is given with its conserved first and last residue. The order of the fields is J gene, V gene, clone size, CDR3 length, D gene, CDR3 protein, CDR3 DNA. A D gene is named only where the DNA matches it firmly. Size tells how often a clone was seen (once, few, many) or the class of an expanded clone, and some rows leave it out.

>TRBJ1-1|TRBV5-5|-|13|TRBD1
CASSWTGVTEAFF
TGTGCCAGCAGCTGGACAGGGGTCACTGAAGCTTTCTTT
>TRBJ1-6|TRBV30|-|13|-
CAWNGQDRSPLHF
TGTGCCTGGAATGGGCAGGATAGGTCACCCCTCCACTTT
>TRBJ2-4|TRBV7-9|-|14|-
CASSPWDAKNIQYF
TGTGCCAGCAGCCCGTGGGACGCCAAAAACATTCAGTACTTC
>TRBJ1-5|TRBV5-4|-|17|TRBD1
CASSRGPTGEEGQPQHF
TGTGCCAGCAGCCGGGGGCCGACAGGGGAGGAGGGTCAGCCCCAGCATTTT
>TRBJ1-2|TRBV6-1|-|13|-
CASSLEEDVGYTF
TGTGCCAGCAGTCTCGAAGAAGACGTAGGCTACACCTTC
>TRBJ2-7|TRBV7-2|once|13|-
CASSFLDGYEQYF
TGTGCCAGCAGCTTCTTGGACGGGTACGAGCAGTACTTC
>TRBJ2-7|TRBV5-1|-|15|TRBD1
CASSLVPSGQYEQYF
TGCGCCAGCAGCTTGGTGCCCTCGGGACAGTACGAGCAGTACTTC
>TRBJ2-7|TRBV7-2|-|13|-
CASSIGRSYEQYF
TGTGCCAGCAGCATTGGTCGTTCCTACGAGCAGTACTTC
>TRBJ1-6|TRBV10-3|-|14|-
CAISIQEQNSPLHF
TGTGCCATCAGTATACAGGAACAGAATTCACCCCTCCACTTT
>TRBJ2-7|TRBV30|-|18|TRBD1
CAWSESPGTGEKAYEQYF
TGTGCCTGGAGTGAATCCCCCGGGACAGGGGAAAAAGCCTACGAGCAGTACTTC
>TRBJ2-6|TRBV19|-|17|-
CASSLQGRSSGANVLTF
TGTGCCAGTAGCCTCCAGGGAAGAAGCTCTGGGGCCAACGTCCTGACTTTC
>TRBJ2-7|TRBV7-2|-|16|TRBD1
CASSLALGDSTYEQYF
TGTGCCAGCAGCTTAGCGCTAGGGGACAGTACCTACGAGCAGTACTTC
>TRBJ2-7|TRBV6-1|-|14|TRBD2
CASSIGTSGYEQYF
TGTGCCAGCAGTATCGGGACTAGCGGGTACGAGCAGTACTTC
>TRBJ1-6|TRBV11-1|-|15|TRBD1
CASSASGTGVSPLHF
TGTGCCAGCAGCGCCTCCGGGACAGGGGTTTCACCCCTCCACTTT
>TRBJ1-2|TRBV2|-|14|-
CASRGLLGGYGYTF
TGTGCCAGCAGGGGGTTGTTGGGGGGCTATGGCTACACCTTC
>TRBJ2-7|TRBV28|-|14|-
CASRITGFRGEQYF
TGTGCCAGCAGAATCACAGGGTTCCGGGGGGAGCAGTACTTC
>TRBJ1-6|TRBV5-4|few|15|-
CASSLEGKNNSPLHF
TGTGCCAGCAGCTTGGAGGGCAAGAATAATTCACCCCTCCACTTT
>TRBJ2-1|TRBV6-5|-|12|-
CASRPQGNEQFF
TGTGCCAGCAGACCGCAGGGCAATGAGCAGTTCTTC
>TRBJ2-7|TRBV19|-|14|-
CASSIAGSSYEQYF
TGTGCCAGTAGTATCGCCGGGTCCTCCTACGAGCAGTACTTC
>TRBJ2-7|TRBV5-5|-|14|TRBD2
CASSLVPSGGTQYF
TGTGCCAGCAGCTTGGTTCCTAGCGGGGGGACTCAGTACTTC
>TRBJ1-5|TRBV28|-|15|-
CASSGGDGGNQPQHF
TGTGCCAGCAGTGGGGGGGACGGGGGCAATCAGCCCCAGCATTTT
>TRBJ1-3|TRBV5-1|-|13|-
CASPTGSGNTIYF
TGCGCCAGTCCGACAGGCTCTGGAAACACCATATATTTT
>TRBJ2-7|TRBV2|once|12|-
CASSEMGLGQYF
TGTGCCAGCAGTGAAATGGGTCTGGGGCAGTACTTC
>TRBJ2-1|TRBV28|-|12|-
CASSLPGWEQFF
TGTGCCAGCAGTTTACCAGGTTGGGAGCAGTTCTTC
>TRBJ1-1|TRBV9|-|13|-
CASSASGETEAFF
TGTGCCAGCAGCGCCTCAGGGGAAACTGAAGCTTTCTTT